Below, 26 T cell receptor beta chains from the same sample are listed, as sequenced in a study of T cells in Graves' hyperthyroidism and ophthalmopathy. Amplified regions were TCR beta CDR3 sequences from RNA transcripts. HTBI primers drove first-round RT-PCR of the TCR CDR3. TCRdb fed the multiplex PCR reads into MiXCR, producing one record per CDR3 protein. Of around 50,000 distinct CDR3 sequences in the sample, less than 50% were seen once. Sequenced sample: blood. These receptors were taken from a woman aged 50 to 65 with Graves' ophthalmopathy.

The chain has TRBV7-3 and TRBJ2-2; weak D call: TRBD2 (5 bases). Germline V gene lookup returns CDR1 SGHTA and CDR2 FQGTGA. V lost 5 bases to trimming and J lost 7 bases, with 8 bases between them. This CDR3 is built from 12 residues. As DNA, the CDR3 is TGTGCCAGCAGCCCGGGGAGCGGGGAGCTGTTTTTT. Its protein is CASSPGSGELFF.

This clonotype was seen repeatedly, ten times or more. CDR3 DNA: TGCGCCAGCAGAGCGACAGCAAACACTGAAGCTTTCTTT. This translates into CASRATANTEAFF. This rearrangement joins TRBV5-1 to TRBJ1-1, with D possibly matching TRBD1 (5 bases). Per germline, CDR1 SGHRS and CDR2 YFSETQ. The germline V and J ends were trimmed by 5 bases and 2 bases, with 10 bases remaining between them. This CDR3 is 13 amino acids long.

This clonotype was detected ten times or more. The V gene is TRBV9, the J gene TRBJ2-1, with a possible D match to TRBD1 (6 bases). V lost 6 bases to trimming and J lost 0 bases, with 10 bases between them. There are 14 residues in the CDR3. Looked up from germline, CDR1 is SGDLS and CDR2 is YYNGEE. Written as DNA, the CDR3 is TGTGCCAGCACCGGGACAAGCTCCTACAATGAGCAGTTCTTC. Protein: CASTGTSSYNEQFF.

Notes on this clonotype: A single base separates this from a much larger clone, so it may be a read error. The chain is built from TRBV2 and TRBJ1-2, with 7 bases lining up with TRBD1. The germline CDR1 and CDR2 sequences are SNHLY and FYNNEI. CDR3 size: 12 residues. The CDR3: CASSQGVDGCTF. For the CDR3, the DNA is TGTGCCAGCAGTCAGGGGGTGGATGGCTGCACCTTC.

This clonotype has a single count. The chain couples TRBV20-1 to TRBJ1-6; TRBD1 matches 9 bases. Germline CDR1 is DFQATT and CDR2 is SNEGSKA (reference sequence). V lost 6 bases, J lost 6 bases, and 3 bases stayed unmatched. The CDR3 loop spans 13 amino acids. The CDR3, as DNA: TGCAGTGCCCCGGACAGGGGTAATTCACCCCTCCACTTT. Residues: CSAPDRGNSPLHF.

The rearrangement joins TRBV20-1 to TRBJ2-7, with 11 bases matching TRBD2. V shed 6 bases, J shed 2 bases, and the junction held 15 bases outside the gene matches. Germline lookup yields CDR1 DFQATT and CDR2 SNEGSKA (reference sequence). This CDR3 region has 17 residues. CDR3 sequence: CSARGVAGGGNPYEQYF. As DNA, the CDR3 is TGCAGTGCCCGGGGGGTAGCGGGGGGGGGGAACCCCTACGAGCAGTACTTC.

At least ten counts were recorded for this clonotype. The chain joins TRBV7-8 to TRBJ2-7, with 10 bases fitting TRBD1. The CDR3 extends over 16 amino acids. V shed 2 bases and J 4 bases; nucleotides not matched to a gene: 8. Per germline, CDR1 SGHVS and CDR2 FQNEAQ. The CDR3 loop reads CASSLISRQGAYEQYF. The CDR3 nucleotides are TGTGCCAGCAGCTTAATCTCCCGACAGGGGGCATACGAGCAGTACTTC.

Notes on this clonotype: One end of the junction varies from germline; a read error may be responsible. The rearrangement uses TRBV29-1 and TRBJ2-2; tentatively, D is TRBD1 or TRBD2 (7 bases each). Germline CDR1 and CDR2: SQVTM and ANQGSEA. CDR3 length equals 12 residues. Written as DNA, the CDR3 is TGCAGCGTATCGGGGGACAGCGGGGAGCCGTTTTTT. Amino acids: CSVSGDSGEPFF.

In its sample, this clonotype was seen many times. The chain links TRBV7-8 to TRBJ2-1, with 9 nucleotides matching TRBD1. The CDR3 consists of 16 residues. Germline lookup yields CDR1 SGHVS and CDR2 FQNEAQ. V gave up 5 bases and J gave up 1 base; unmatched junction bases: 6. The CDR3 protein is CASSPQDRGSYNEQFF. The CDR3 coding sequence is TGTGCCAGCAGCCCGCAGGACAGGGGATCCTACAATGAGCAGTTCTTC.

The table lists this clonotype with many counts. The chain recombines TRBV20-1 with TRBJ1-2; D unresolved. This CDR3 contains 12 residues. V was trimmed by 2 bases and J by 0 bases, leaving 4 bases between them. Germline V gives CDR1 DFQATT, CDR2 SNEGSKA (reference sequence). CDR3 DNA: TGCAGTGCTAGAAACTCTAACTATGGCTACACCTTC. This codes for CSARNSNYGYTF.

This clonotype has ten or more counts. This rearrangement joins TRBV3-2 to TRBJ1-2. TRBV3-2 is a pseudogene locus. CDR3 length: 12 amino acids. This chain's CDR3 is CASSQVENGYTF. The CDR3 DNA reads TGTGCCAGCAGCCAAGTCGAGAATGGCTACACCTTC.

By proportion, this clonotype is medium-sized (0.01 to 0.1%). V gene TRBV10-3 combines with J gene TRBJ2-7, with 10 bases lining up with TRBD2. The ends lost 7 bases at V and 4 bases at J; junction bases unmatched: 7. Looked up from germline, CDR1 is ENHRY and CDR2 is SYGVKD. This CDR3 spans 14 amino acids. The CDR3 sequence: CAITPSGSAYEQYF. The CDR3 nucleotides are TGTGCCATCACCCCTAGCGGGAGCGCGTACGAGCAGTACTTC.

This rearrangement joins TRBV5-6 to TRBJ1-5; D might be TRBD1 (6 bases). CDR3 size: 12 residues. Trimming left V 4 bases short and J 6 bases short, with 8 bases between. The V gene's germline CDR1 is SGHDT and CDR2 YYEEEE. CDR3: CASSEGGQPQHF. In DNA form, the CDR3 reads TGTGCCAGCAGCGAGGGGGGTCAGCCCCAGCATTTT.

This clonotype is judged medium-sized. V is TRBV29-1 and J is TRBJ2-5; 10 nucleotides agree with TRBD1. The CDR3 totals 13 residues. V was clipped by 5 bases and J by 5 bases; unmatched bases: 5. Germline V gene sequence: CDR1 SQVTM, CDR2 ANQGSEA. CDR3 sequence (DNA): TGCAGCGTTTCCGGGACAGGGGAGGAGACCCAGTACTTC. Translated, it gives CSVSGTGEETQYF.

There are many counts of this clonotype. The V call is TRBV5-6, the J call TRBJ2-5; possibly TRBD2 for D (5 bases). The CDR3 is made up of 13 amino acids. Germline V gives CDR1 SGHDT, CDR2 YYEEEE. V was shortened by 1 base and J by 5 bases, with 9 bases between the two germline ends. CDR3 DNA: TGTGCCAGCAGCTTGAGGTCGGGGGAGACCCAGTACTTC. Protein product: CASSLRSGETQYF.

This clonotype was seen a single time. Germline and junction disagree at one end, which may indicate a read error. The chain couples TRBV12-3 or TRBV12-4 to TRBJ2-2; D might be TRBD2 (6 bases). The CDR3 spans 11 residues. CDR3 bases: TGTGCCAGCAAACTAGCCGGGGAGCTGATTTTT. Amino acids: CASKLAGELIF.

The chain has TRBV15 and TRBJ1-5; D is unclear. V lost 0 bases, J lost 14 bases, and 8 bases lay in between. This CDR3 comprises 11 residues. Per the germline V gene, CDR1 is LNHNV and CDR2 is YYDKDF (reference sequence). CDR3 sequence (DNA): TGTGCCACCAGCAGAGATTACTACGAGCATTTT. Encoded protein: CATSRDYYEHF.

At least ten counts were recorded for this clonotype. A much larger clone lies a single base off, so this may be a read error. This rearrangement joins TRBV20-1 to TRBJ2-2, with 8 positions matching TRBD2. Germline loops: CDR1 DFQATT, CDR2 SNEGSKA (reference sequence). This CDR3 spans 12 amino acids. The CDR3 protein is CGAGGGTGELFF. CDR3 nucleotide sequence: TGCGGTGCCGGGGGGGGCACCGGGGAGCTGTTTTTT.

This clonotype was counted a few times. The chain links TRBV27 to TRBJ1-4; D ambiguous. CDR1 is MNHEY, CDR2 SMNVEV, per germline (reference sequence). With 4 bases removed from V and 0 bases from J, the gap between germline ends came to 18 bases. The CDR3 is 18 amino acids. CDR3 DNA: TGTGCCAGCAGTTCGAAACCTCCTCAGGTTGCAACTAATGAAAAACTGTTTTTT. Its translation is CASSSKPPQVATNEKLFF.

In regard to this clonotype: This likely comes from a read error, as the CDR3 has no conserved phenylalanine or tryptophan at its end. No DNA is shown, since the ends of the CDR3 on it are uncertain; the CDR3 is the one TCRdb lists. The chain joins TRBV11-2 to TRBJ2-1; the table's TRBD2 call for D was not verified on the DNA. From its first to its last residue, the CDR3 has 11 amino acids. In germline, CDR1 is SGHAT, CDR2 FQNNGV. CDR3 protein: CASSLVSGDHT.

This chain uses TRBV2 with TRBJ2-7; 7 bases map to TRBD1. V shed 8 bases, J shed 2 bases, and the junction held 9 bases outside the gene matches. The length of the CDR3 is 14 residues. Germline V gives CDR1 SNHLY, CDR2 FYNNEI. The CDR3 DNA is TGTGCCAGCCGCCAACCCGGGACAGCCTACGAGCAGTACTTC. Protein product: CASRQPGTAYEQYF.

The chain has TRBV7-8 and TRBJ2-7; TRBD2 aligns across 8 bases. Per the germline V gene, CDR1 is SGHVS and CDR2 is FQNEAQ. The CDR3 runs to 14 residues. V trimming: 5 bases; J trimming: 7 bases; junction bases outside the gene matches: 10. The CDR3 loop reads CASSQETPSGEQYF. The CDR3 nucleotides are TGTGCCAGCAGCCAAGAAACCCCTAGCGGGGAGCAGTACTTC.

This clonotype was counted once. An end of the junction does not agree with germline; a read error may underlie this. The chain recombines TRBV27 with TRBJ1-5; TRBD1 is a possible D gene (6 bases). Per the germline V gene, CDR1 is MNHEY and CDR2 is SMNVEV (reference sequence). This CDR3 has 16 amino acids. DNA for the CDR3: TGTGCCAGCGAGACAGGTGCCTATTATAGCAATCAGCCCCAGCAGTTT. This encodes CASETGAYYSNQPQQF.

This clonotype was observed many times. The chain recombines TRBV2 with TRBJ1-5, with a possible D match to TRBD1 (6 bases). CDR1 and CDR2 from the germline V gene are SNHLY and FYNNEI. Trimming removed 4 bases from V and 0 bases from J, with 13 bases in between. CDR3 length: 16 amino acids. CDR3 bases: TGTGCCAGCAGTGCCCAGACAGGTATTAGCAATCAGCCCCAGCATTTT. Amino acids: CASSAQTGISNQPQHF. Using reference TRBV2 and TRBJ1-5 for the parts outside the CDR3, the full variable domain is EPEVTQTPSHQVTQMGQEVILRCVPISNHLYFYWYRQILGQKVEFLVSFYNNEISEKSEIFDDQFSVERPDGSNFTLKIRSTKLEDSAMYFCASSAQTGISNQPQHFGDGTRLSIL.

By share, this clonotype counts as medium-sized. The chain carries TRBV19 and TRBJ1-2; the D is unclear. This CDR3 has 11 residues. Trimming took off 8 bases at V and 8 bases at J, with 12 bases between the two ends. The germline V gene has CDR1 LNHDA and CDR2 SQIVND (reference sequence). The CDR3 spells CASAHENGYTF. The DNA for the CDR3 is TGTGCCAGTGCGCATGAGAACGGCTACACCTTC.

The chain links TRBV7-9 to TRBJ1-5; TRBD1 might be the D (6 bases). The CDR3 spans 15 residues. The germline CDR1 and CDR2 sequences are SEHNR and FQNEAQ (reference sequence). Trimming removed 1 base from V and 11 bases from J, with 18 bases in between. This CDR3 is CASSLVQGTQETQHF. CDR3 in DNA: TGTGCCAGCAGCTTAGTTCAGGGGACACAAGAGACCCAGCATTTT.